There are a few counts of the clone carrying this TCR beta chain. Its target is not known. Full-length variable regions came from constant-region reverse primers plus semi-nested Nested Universal Primer A PCR. TCRdb re-called the 5' RACE reads through MiXCR, storing one row per CDR3 protein. The repertoire has approximately 41,000 distinct CDR3 sequences, 25% to 30% of them found once; the top ten carry roughly 4%. The CDR3 consists of 15 residues. Germline lookup yields CDR1 SEHNR and CDR2 FQNEAQ (reference sequence). The V end lost 5 bases, the J end lost 2 bases, and 12 bases lay between the germline ends. General study points: Tumor memory CD4+ T cell TCR gene usage was found to cluster with blood and lymph node memory CD4+ cells and with lymph node naive CD4+ cells. The larger-cohort validation was restricted to a single TCR beta V-J rearrangement rather than whole repertoires.

The memory fraction was CD4+CD45RO+CD25- cells. Material for sequencing was memory CD4+ T cells sorted from a lymph node. Subset noted: memory CD4+ T cells, CD4+CD45RO+CD25-. The chain carries TRBV7-9 and TRBJ1-4; a weak D match, TRBD1 (6 bases). The sequence was obtained from a female donor with breast cancer. The CDR3 loop is CASSPRGPTNEKLFF. The CDR3 nucleotides read TGTGCCAGCAGCCCTCGGGGGCCCACTAATGAAAAACTGTTTTTT.